This TCR beta chain was obtained from a study of beta chain features in type 1 diabetes. Expressed TCRB transcripts were sequenced after all isolated RNA was converted to cDNA. Naive, central memory and regulatory T cell samples produced a mean of roughly 3.9 million reads. Measured with immunoSEQ multiplex PCR; TCRdb has only the in-frame clones, and not every one. The sample contains 200,000 to 300,000 clones, approximately 70% of which appear only once. This clone has more than one count but fewer than ten. CDR3 length: 17 amino acids. Trimming left V 2 bases short and J 3 bases short, with 17 bases between. The germline gives CDR1 LGHNA, CDR2 YSLEER.

The sample consisted of naive CD4+ T cells from blood. The rearrangement uses TRBV4-3 and TRBJ2-1, with D maybe TRBD1 (5 bases). This receptor was identified in a man aged 25-40 years in good health. The CDR3 sequence is CASSQPSGSGIYNEQFF. CDR3 coding DNA: TGCGCCAGCAGCCAACCCTCAGGGTCTGGTATCTACAATGAGCAGTTCTTC.